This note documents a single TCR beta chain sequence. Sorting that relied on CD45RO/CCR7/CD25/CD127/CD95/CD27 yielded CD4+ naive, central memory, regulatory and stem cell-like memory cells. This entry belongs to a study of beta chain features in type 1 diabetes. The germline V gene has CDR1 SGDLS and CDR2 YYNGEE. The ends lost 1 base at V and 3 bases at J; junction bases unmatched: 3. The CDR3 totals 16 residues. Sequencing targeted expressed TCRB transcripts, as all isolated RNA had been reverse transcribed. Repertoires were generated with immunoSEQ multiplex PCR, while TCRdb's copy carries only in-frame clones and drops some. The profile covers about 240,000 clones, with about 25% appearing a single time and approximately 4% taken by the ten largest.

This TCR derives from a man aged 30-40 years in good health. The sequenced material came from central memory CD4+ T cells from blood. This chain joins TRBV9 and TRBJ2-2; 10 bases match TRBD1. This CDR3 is CASSVSGTGDTGELFF. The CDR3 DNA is TGTGCCAGCAGCGTATCCGGGACAGGGGACACCGGGGAGCTGTTTTTT. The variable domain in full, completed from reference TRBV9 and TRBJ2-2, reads DSGVTQTPKHLITATGQRVTLRCSPRSGDLSVYWYQQSLDQGLQFLIQYYNGEERAKGNILERFSAQQFPDLHSELNLSSLELGDSALYFCASSVSGTGDTGELFFGEGSRLTVL.